The 17 T cell receptor beta chains below were found in one sample sequenced in a study of circulating and synovial CD4+ cells in juvenile arthritis. Here immunoSEQ multiplex PCR was the method, and the copy in TCRdb shows in-frame clones only, minus some. This sample yields over 11,000 clones, of which approximately 88% are seen a single time; approximately 3.3% belongs to the top ten. Sequencing used CD4+ T cells from synovial fluid. The receptors originated from a human patient with juvenile idiopathic arthritis. Some clones in this sample may be carry-over from other donors' samples.

On this clone: One end of the junction does not line up with germline, which may come from a read error. V gene TRBV30 combines with J gene TRBJ1-4; 8 bases map to TRBD1. Germline CDR1 and CDR2: GTSNPN and SVGIG (reference sequence). CDR3 length: 15 amino acids. In DNA, the CDR3 is TGTGCCTGGAGTCAGGGGGCGGCAACGAATGAAAAACTGTTTTTT. It specifies CAWSQGAATNEKLFF.

The genes are TRBV6-1 and TRBJ1-1, with 10 bases that match TRBD1. The CDR3 runs to 16 residues. The germline CDR1 and CDR2 sequences are MNHNS and SASEGT. J gave up 3 bases and V 8 bases, and 12 bases lay outside the gene matches. CDR3 sequence: CASRGRQGARDTEAFF. DNA of the CDR3: TGTGCCAGCCGTGGGCGACAGGGGGCGAGGGACACTGAAGCTTTCTTT.

The V gene is TRBV7-9, the J gene TRBJ2-1; TRBD2 is a possible D gene (6 bases). Per germline, CDR1 SEHNR and CDR2 FQNEAQ (reference sequence). Trimming stripped 5 bases from V and 13 bases from J, with 15 bases between. The CDR3 length is 12 residues. The CDR3 region is CASSPGRKEQFF. The CDR3 DNA is TGTGCCAGCAGCCCAGGGAGGAAGGAACAGTTCTTC. Supplemented by reference TRBV7-9 and TRBJ2-1, the full variable domain reads DTGVSQNPRHKITKRGQNVTFRCDPISEHNRLYWYRQTLGQGPEFLTYFQNEAQLEKSRLLSDRFSAERPKGSFSTLEIQRTEQGDSAMYLCASSPGRKEQFFGPGTRLTVL.

The chain is built from TRBV4-3 and TRBJ1-1; D possibly corresponds to TRBD1 (6 bases). V shed 6 bases and J shed 4 bases, with 15 bases lying between them. Germline loops: CDR1 LGHNA, CDR2 YSLEER. The CDR3 sequence is 14 residues long. The CDR3 nucleotides read TGCGCCAGCAGGGTGGGGGGGGCGAGCACTGAAGCTTTCTTT. Protein sequence: CASRVGGASTEAFF.

The gene calls are TRBV27 and TRBJ1-2; TRBD1 aligns across 9 bases. Trimming removed 8 bases from V and 7 bases from J; junction bases left unmatched: 8. Germline V gives CDR1 MNHEY, CDR2 SMNVEV (reference sequence). This CDR3 comprises 13 residues. CDR3 bases: TGTGCCAGCGGCCGGGGACAGGGACTTGGCTACACCTTC. It yields the protein CASGRGQGLGYTF.

The genes are TRBV6-6 and TRBJ1-5; 10 nucleotides align to TRBD1. The trim removed 5 bases at V and 5 bases at J, leaving 3 bases unmatched. The germline CDR1 and CDR2 sequences are MNHNY and SVGAGI (reference sequence). The CDR3 is 14 residues long. The CDR3 DNA is TGTGCCAGCAGTAGACAGGGGGCGCATCAGCCCCAGCATTTT. It codes for CASSRQGAHQPQHF.

This clone appeared a single time. This chain uses TRBV29-1 with TRBJ2-3; TRBD2 agrees at 11 bases. The CDR3 length is 13 residues. V lost 7 bases and J lost 6; bases outside the gene matches: 6. Germline lookup yields CDR1 SQVTM and CDR2 ANQGSEA. The CDR3 reads CSAQLAGVDTQYF. In DNA form, the CDR3 reads TGCAGCGCCCAACTAGCGGGGGTGGATACGCAGTATTTT.

V usage is TRBV5-1 and J usage is TRBJ2-1; D call uncertain. The germline gives CDR1 SGHRS, CDR2 YFSETQ. This CDR3 region has 12 residues. Trimming cost V 4 bases and J 8 bases, with 10 bases left between them. The CDR3 sequence is CASSHPVDEQFF. Here the CDR3 DNA reads TGCGCCAGCAGCCATCCGGTGGATGAGCAGTTCTTC.

V usage is TRBV30 and J usage is TRBJ2-7, with 8 bases that match TRBD2. The CDR3 loop spans 14 amino acids. Trimming cost V 7 bases and J 0 bases; bases outside gene matches: 8. The germline V gene encodes CDR1 GTSNPN and CDR2 SVGIG (reference sequence). CDR3 bases: TGTGCCTTAACCGGGGGGGCCTTCTCCTACGAGCAGTACTTC. Its translation: CALTGGAFSYEQYF.

J is TRBJ2-5 and V is TRBV19; tentative D call: TRBD1 (6 bases). Germline CDR1 and CDR2: LNHDA and SQIVND (reference sequence). The CDR3 spans 15 residues. Trimming shortened V by 6 bases and J by 4 bases, and 18 bases separated the two germline ends. CDR3 sequence reads: CASRHHPRGGETQYF. The CDR3 DNA follows: TGTGCCAGTAGGCACCACCCCAGGGGTGGAGAGACCCAGTACTTC. Combining the CDR3 with reference TRBV19 and TRBJ2-5 gives the whole variable domain DGGITQSPKYLFRKEGQNVTLSCEQNLNHDAMYWYRQDPGQGLRLIYYSQIVNDFQKGDIAEGYSVSREKKESFPLTVTSAQKNPTAFYLCASRHHPRGGETQYFGPGTRLLVL.

The chain carries TRBV5-1 and TRBJ2-1; D is perhaps TRBD1 (6 bases). Per the germline V gene, CDR1 is SGHRS and CDR2 is YFSETQ. This CDR3 spans 15 amino acids. Trimming left V 4 bases short and J 0 bases short, with 11 bases between. CDR3 in amino acids: CASSQEQGSYNEQFF. CDR3 DNA sequence: TGCGCCAGCAGCCAAGAACAGGGCTCCTACAATGAGCAGTTCTTC.

This sequence joins TRBV27 and TRBJ2-3, with 7 bases that match TRBD1. CDR1 MNHEY and CDR2 SMNVEV come from the germline V gene (reference sequence). The CDR3 contains 12 residues. The J segment lost 6 bases and the V segment lost 7 bases, leaving 4 bases of the junction unmatched. The DNA for the CDR3 is TGTGCCAGCACTACAGGGGCGGATACGCAGTATTTT. Its protein product is CASTTGADTQYF.

This clone was seen only a few times. The chain combines TRBV5-1 with TRBJ2-1, with a possible D match to TRBD1 (6 bases). V lost 0 bases, J lost 8 bases, and 15 bases lay in between. CDR1 is SGHRS and CDR2 is YFSETQ in the germline V gene. The CDR3 consists of 15 residues. In DNA form, the CDR3 reads TGCGCCAGCAGCTTGGAGGTGGGGGCCCTTCATGAGCAGTTCTTC. Translation gives CASSLEVGALHEQFF.

The chain joins TRBV4-3 to TRBJ2-7; TRBD1 agrees at 7 bases. From germline, CDR1 is LGHNA and CDR2 YSLEER. With V trimmed by 1 base and J by 2 bases, 5 bases remained unmatched. This CDR3 spans 15 amino acids. In DNA, the CDR3 is TGCGCCAGCAGCCAAGGGCCTCAGGGGGCCTACGAGCAGTACTTC. Protein: CASSQGPQGAYEQYF.

The chain combines TRBV30 with TRBJ2-3; TRBD2 matches at 9 bases. J gave up 0 bases and V 5 bases, and 6 bases lay outside the gene matches. Germline-derived CDR1 and CDR2 are GTSNPN and SVGIG (reference sequence). The CDR3 sequence is 15 residues long. The CDR3 spells CAWDPSGTSTDTQYF. As DNA, the CDR3 is TGTGCCTGGGACCCTAGCGGGACTAGCACAGATACGCAGTATTTT.

The chain has TRBV30 and TRBJ1-2; a weak D match, TRBD1 (6 bases). V lost 2 bases, J lost 4 bases, and 11 bases lay in between. Germline values: CDR1 GTSNPN, CDR2 SVGIG (reference sequence). The CDR3 is 13 amino acids. In DNA form, the CDR3 reads TGTGCCTGGAGTTCGGGACACTCCTATGGCTACACCTTC. Its protein is CAWSSGHSYGYTF.

The chain employs TRBV6-5 and TRBJ1-5, with no clear D. Trimming cost V 2 bases and J 0 bases, with 5 bases left between them. The V gene's germline CDR1 is MNHEY and CDR2 SVGAGI. The CDR3 spans 14 residues. The chain's CDR3 is CASSYRDSNQPQHF. Here the CDR3 DNA reads TGTGCCAGCAGTTACCGGGATAGCAATCAGCCCCAGCATTTT.